The 10 T cell receptor beta chains below were found in one sample sequenced in a study of blood T cell repertoires in COVID-19. This table comes from immunoSEQ multiplex PCR, and its TCRdb copy is limited to in-frame clones, with some not included. The table includes roughly 280,000 clones, about 88% detected once. Sequenced input: peripheral blood. The receptor source for this set is a young man with active or convalescent COVID-19.

The chain has TRBV7-2 and TRBJ2-1; 10 bases fit TRBD2. The CDR3 totals 16 residues. CDR1 SGHTA and CDR2 FQGNSA come from the germline V gene. J gave up 3 bases and V 2 bases, and 4 bases lay outside the gene matches. In nucleotides, the CDR3 is TGTGCCAGCAGCTTATTAGCGGGGGGAGTCTACAATGAGCAGTTCTTC. Translated: CASSLLAGGVYNEQFF.

The gene calls are TRBV28 and TRBJ1-3; 8 bases agree with TRBD1. The CDR3 consists of 16 residues. J gave up 9 bases and V 3 bases, and 13 bases lay outside the gene matches. Germline-derived CDR1 and CDR2 are MDHEN and SYDVKM. This chain's CDR3 is CASSFFTPRGRGTIYF. The CDR3 nucleotides are TGTGCCAGCAGTTTCTTCACCCCCAGGGGGCGAGGCACCATATATTTT.

The table lists this clone with a count of one. The V and J genes are TRBV6-6 and TRBJ1-2; 8 bases are a match to TRBD1. CDR1 and CDR2 from the germline V gene are MNHNY and SVGAGI (reference sequence). J gave up 2 bases and V 8 bases, and 7 bases lay outside the gene matches. The CDR3 has 14 residues. Written as DNA, the CDR3 is TGTGCCAGCGAACAGGGGGGGACCAACTATGGCTACACCTTC. Translating gives CASEQGGTNYGYTF.

This chain connects TRBV28 to TRBJ1-2; a possible D gene is TRBD1 (6 bases). The V and J ends lost 3 bases and 4 bases respectively, with 18 bases between them. Germline V gene data show CDR1 as MDHEN and CDR2 as SYDVKM. The CDR3 runs to 16 residues. DNA for the CDR3: TGTGCCAGCAGTTTGTCCCCTGGGGGGGCTGCCTATGGCTACACCTTC. As protein: CASSLSPGGAAYGYTF.

This rearrangement joins TRBV2 to TRBJ1-5, with 7 positions matching TRBD1. V lost 5 bases to trimming and J lost 5 bases; unmatched junction nucleotides: 0. The germline V gene has CDR1 SNHLY and CDR2 FYNNEI. The CDR3 totals 12 residues. CDR3 in amino acids: CASSTGDQPQHF. In DNA, the CDR3 is TGTGCCAGCAGTACAGGGGATCAGCCCCAGCATTTT.

The chain uses TRBV5-6 and TRBJ1-2; TRBD1 matches at 7 bases. This CDR3 contains 11 residues. V lost 4 bases, J lost 8 bases, and 2 bases stayed unmatched. Germline CDR1 reads SGHDT; CDR2 reads YYEEEE. CDR3 DNA sequence: TGTGCCAGCAGCCTGGACAGGGGCTACACCTTC. As protein: CASSLDRGYTF.

The rearrangement links TRBV4-2 to TRBJ2-1, with D possibly matching TRBD1 (6 bases). The germline gives CDR1 LGHNA, CDR2 YNFKEQ. Trimming took 3 bases from V and 14 from J, leaving 17 bases between them. The CDR3 sequence is 13 residues long. In nucleotides, the CDR3 is TGTGCCAGCAGCCAGAGGGACCGGGCAGGGGAGTTCTTC. This sequence encodes CASSQRDRAGEFF.

This sequence joins TRBV7-3 and TRBJ2-2, with a weak D call TRBD1 (7 bases). V shed 3 bases and J shed 3 bases, with 14 bases lying between them. Per the germline V gene, CDR1 is SGHTA and CDR2 is FQGTGA. This CDR3 comprises 16 residues. CDR3 loop: CASSFQGGRDTGELFF. Written as DNA, the CDR3 is TGTGCCAGCAGCTTTCAGGGGGGTCGTGACACCGGGGAGCTGTTTTTT. Looking up the rest from reference TRBV7-3 and TRBJ2-2 gives the full variable domain: GAGVSQTPSNKVTEKGKYVELRCDPISGHTALYWYRQSLGQGPEFLIYFQGTGAADDSGLPNDRFFAVRPEGSVSTLKIQRTERGDSAVYLCASSFQGGRDTGELFFGEGSRLTVL.

The V gene is TRBV29-1, the J gene TRBJ2-7, with 9 bases matching TRBD2. The germline gives CDR1 SQVTM, CDR2 ANQGSEA. Germline trimming cut 0 bases from V and 5 bases from J; bases unmatched to any gene: 8. The CDR3 runs to 15 residues. CDR3 residues: CSVEDERGAVHEQYF. The DNA of the CDR3 is TGCAGCGTTGAAGATGAGCGGGGGGCCGTCCACGAGCAGTACTTC.

The CDR3 region is CASSGRGGYTF. CDR3 nucleotides: TGTGCCAGCAGTGGAAGGGGTGGCTACACCTTC. The J gene is TRBJ1-2, the V gene TRBV6-2 or TRBV6-3, with D possibly TRBD1 on 5 matching bases. CDR1 is MNHEY, CDR2 SVGEGT, per germline. The CDR3 extends over 11 amino acids. Between the trimmed V and J ends, which lost 5 bases and 7 bases, there was a span of 8 bases.